Listed here is a single T cell receptor beta chain. Antigen specificity is unknown. Trimming stripped 4 bases from V and 1 base from J, with 11 bases between. CDR1 is LNHDA, CDR2 SQIVND, per germline (reference sequence). The CDR3 runs to 15 residues. The source of the sample is a study of T cell clones after liver transplantation. About the research overall: Tolerant meant at least one year fully off immunosuppression without liver enzymes above twice normal. Timepoints were pre-transplant, pre-withdrawal, and after withdrawal was completed or failed. Study-wide points: A larger donor-reactive than third-party decline suggested partial antigen-specific deletion. The donor-reactive repertoire was only partly measurable in a couple of subjects, lacking donor cells.

TCRdb keeps only in-frame clones here, not all; method: immunoSEQ multiplex PCR. Of roughly 100,000 clones in the sample, about 80% were seen once. This TCR was sampled from a human patient who received a liver transplant. Some T cells may possibly be graft donor cells. This sample comprised CD4+ T cells from blood, obtained roughly 50 months after liver transplant. The chain couples TRBV19 to TRBJ1-3; no clear D gene. The CDR3, as DNA: TGTGCCAGTAGTAACTACGACGGGTCTGGAAACACCATATATTTT. It specifies CASSNYDGSGNTIYF.